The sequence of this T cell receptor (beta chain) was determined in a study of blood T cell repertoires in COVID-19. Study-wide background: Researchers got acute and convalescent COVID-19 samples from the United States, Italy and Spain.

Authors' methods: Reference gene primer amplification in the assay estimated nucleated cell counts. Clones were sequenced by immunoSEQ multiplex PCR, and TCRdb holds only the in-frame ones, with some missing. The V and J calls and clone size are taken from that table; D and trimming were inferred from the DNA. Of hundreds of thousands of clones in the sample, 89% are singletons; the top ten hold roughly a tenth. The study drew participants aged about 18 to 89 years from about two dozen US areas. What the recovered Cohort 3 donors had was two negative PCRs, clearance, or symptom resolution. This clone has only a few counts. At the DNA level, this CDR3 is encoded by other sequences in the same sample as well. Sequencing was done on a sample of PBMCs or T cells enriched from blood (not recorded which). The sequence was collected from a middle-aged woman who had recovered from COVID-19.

In DNA, the CDR3 is TGTGCCAGCAGCTTAGCAGGGGACTACGAGCAGTACTTC. Protein: CASSLAGDYEQYF. This chain joins TRBV7-9 and TRBJ2-7, with D tentatively TRBD1 (5 bases). The CDR3 totals 13 residues. From germline, CDR1 is SEHNR and CDR2 FQNEAQ (reference sequence). Trimming cost V 0 bases and J 3 bases, with 6 bases left between them.